The present TCR beta chain was sequenced within a study of cytomegalovirus exposure and HLA in healthy donors. For the study at large: HLA-typed donors were the source of approximately 88 million unique TCRs held in an early data release. Regarding the study as a whole: It was only CMV serostatus that was available as immune exposure information.

Comments on this clone: The antigen remains unidentified.

In the PCR, 60 Vbeta and 13 Jbeta primers were used. Original methodology: Later work found 65 million to 90 million unique TCR beta chains, with 10 million to 14 million shared. Here immunoSEQ multiplex PCR was the method, and the copy in TCRdb shows in-frame clones only, minus some. V and J calls and clone size are given by that table; D and trimming were obtained from the DNA. This sample yields under 50,000 clones, of which approximately 68% are seen a single time; roughly 6.3% belongs to the top ten. The CDR3 runs to 13 residues. Per germline, CDR1 SGHRS and CDR2 YFSETQ. V lost 0 bases to trimming and J lost 4 bases, with 7 bases between them.

The chain employs TRBV5-1 and TRBJ1-1, with D possibly TRBD1 on 6 matching bases. This clonotype originated in a man aged 25 to 40 in good health and CMV-seronegative. The specimen was PBMCs. This CDR3 reads CASSLEGVTEAFF. Here the CDR3 DNA reads TGCGCCAGCAGCTTGGAGGGGGTCACTGAAGCTTTCTTT. Looking up the rest from reference TRBV5-1 and TRBJ1-1 gives the full variable domain: KAGVTQTPRYLIKTRGQQVTLSCSPISGHRSVSWYQQTPGQGLQFLFEYFSETQRNKGNFPGRFSGRQFSNSRSEMNVSTLELGDSALYLCASSLEGVTEAFFGQGTRLTVV.